This T cell receptor (beta chain) was captured in a study of OX40 agonist ivuxolimab in advanced cancers. Study-wide context: Checkpoint inhibitors had been given previously to about 38% of patients.

Study results and caveats: There were, on average, more expanded clones in CD8+ T cells than in CD4+.

A note on this clone: Its antigen is still unknown.

The CDR3 spans 18 residues. Germline V gene lookup returns CDR1 SGHTA and CDR2 FQGNSA. V lost 1 base and J lost 0, with 19 bases in between. The table came from immunoSEQ multiplex PCR; TCRdb's copy has only in-frame clones and leaves some out. The sample lists roughly 110,000 clones, approximately 90% seen once, with about 1.2% in the top ten. Exclusion of a patient followed from autoimmune disease history or systemic immunosuppression. The sequence derives from an adult with an advanced solid tumor such as melanoma, head and neck, liver or kidney cancer. The sample here was CD4+ or CD8+ T cells sorted from blood, taken in a trial of the OX40 agonist ivuxolimab. The gene calls are TRBV7-2 and TRBJ2-7; D unclear. CDR3 nucleotide sequence: TGTGCCAGCAGCTTAGAAGCTCCGGGCAGCTTTCTCTCCTACGAGCAGTACTTC. Its translation: CASSLEAPGSFLSYEQYF. The variable domain in full, with the rest retrieved from reference TRBV7-2 and TRBJ2-7, is GAGVSQSPSNKVTEKGKDVELRCDPISGHTALYWYRQSLGQGLEFLIYFQGNSAPDKSGLPSDRFSAERTGGSVSTLTIQRTQQEDSAVYLCASSLEAPGSFLSYEQYFGPGTRLTVT.